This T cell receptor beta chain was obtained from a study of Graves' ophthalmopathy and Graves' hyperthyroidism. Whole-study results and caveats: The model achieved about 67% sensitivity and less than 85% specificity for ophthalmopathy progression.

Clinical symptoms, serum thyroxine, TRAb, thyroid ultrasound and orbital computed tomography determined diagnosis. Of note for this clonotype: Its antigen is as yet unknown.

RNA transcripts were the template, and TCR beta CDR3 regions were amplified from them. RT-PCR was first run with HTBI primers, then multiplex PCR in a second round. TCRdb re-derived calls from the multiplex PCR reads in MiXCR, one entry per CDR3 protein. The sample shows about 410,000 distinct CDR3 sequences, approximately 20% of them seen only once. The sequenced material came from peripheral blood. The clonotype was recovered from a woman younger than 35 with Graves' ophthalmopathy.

The chain's CDR3 is CASTGRGGVQPQHF. The CDR3 DNA is TGTGCCAGCACTGGGCGTGGGGGGGTCCAGCCCCAGCATTTT. V gene TRBV6-2 or TRBV6-3 combines with J gene TRBJ1-5; tentative D call: TRBD1 (5 bases). The V gene's germline CDR1 is MNHEY and CDR2 SVGEGT. This CDR3 is built from 14 residues. Trimming took 7 bases from V and 7 from J, leaving 17 bases between them.